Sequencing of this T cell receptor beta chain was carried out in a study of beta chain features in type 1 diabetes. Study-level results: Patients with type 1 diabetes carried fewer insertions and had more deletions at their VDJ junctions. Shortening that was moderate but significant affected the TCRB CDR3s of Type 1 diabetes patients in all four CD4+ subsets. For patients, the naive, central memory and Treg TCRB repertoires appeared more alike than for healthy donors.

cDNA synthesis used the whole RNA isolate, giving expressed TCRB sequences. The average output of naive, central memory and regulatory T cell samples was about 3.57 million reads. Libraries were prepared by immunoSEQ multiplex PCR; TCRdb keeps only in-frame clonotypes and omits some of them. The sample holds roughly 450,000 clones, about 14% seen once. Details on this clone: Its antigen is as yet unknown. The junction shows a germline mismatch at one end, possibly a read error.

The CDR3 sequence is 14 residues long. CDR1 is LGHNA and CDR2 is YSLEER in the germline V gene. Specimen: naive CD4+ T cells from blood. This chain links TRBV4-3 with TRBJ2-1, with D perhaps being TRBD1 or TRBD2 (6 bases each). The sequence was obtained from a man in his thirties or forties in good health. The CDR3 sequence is CASSQAGAYHEQFF. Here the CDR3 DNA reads TGCGCCAGCAGCCAAGCGGGGGCCTACCATGAGCAGTTCTTC.